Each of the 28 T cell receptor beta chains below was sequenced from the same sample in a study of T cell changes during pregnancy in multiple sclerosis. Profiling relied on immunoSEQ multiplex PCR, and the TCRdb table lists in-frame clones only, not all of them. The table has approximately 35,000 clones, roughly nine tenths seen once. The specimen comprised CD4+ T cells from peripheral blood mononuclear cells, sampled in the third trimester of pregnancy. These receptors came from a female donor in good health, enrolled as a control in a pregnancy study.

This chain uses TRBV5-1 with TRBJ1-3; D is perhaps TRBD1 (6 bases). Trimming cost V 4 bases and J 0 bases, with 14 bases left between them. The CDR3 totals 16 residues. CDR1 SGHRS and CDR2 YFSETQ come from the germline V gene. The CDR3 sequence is CASSRPQGSSGNTIYF. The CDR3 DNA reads TGCGCCAGCAGCCGACCACAGGGCAGCTCTGGAAACACCATATATTTT.

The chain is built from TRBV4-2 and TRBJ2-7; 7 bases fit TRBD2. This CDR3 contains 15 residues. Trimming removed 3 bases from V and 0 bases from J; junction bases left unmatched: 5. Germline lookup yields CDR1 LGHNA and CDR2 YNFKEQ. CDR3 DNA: TGTGCCAGCAGCCATTCCGGGACTAACTCCTACGAGCAGTACTTC. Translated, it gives CASSHSGTNSYEQYF.

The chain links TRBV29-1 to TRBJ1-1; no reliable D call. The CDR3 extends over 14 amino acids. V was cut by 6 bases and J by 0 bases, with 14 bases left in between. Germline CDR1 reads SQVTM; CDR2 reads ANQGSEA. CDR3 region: CSVDRSGMNTEAFF. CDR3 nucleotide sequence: TGCAGCGTCGACCGGTCGGGGATGAACACTGAAGCTTTCTTT.

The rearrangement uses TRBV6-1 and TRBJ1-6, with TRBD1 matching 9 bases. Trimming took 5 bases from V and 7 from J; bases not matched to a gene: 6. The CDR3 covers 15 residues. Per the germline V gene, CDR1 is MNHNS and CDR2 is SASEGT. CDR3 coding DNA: TGTGCCAGCAGTAACCGGGACAGGGTCAATTCACCCCTCCACTTT. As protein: CASSNRDRVNSPLHF.

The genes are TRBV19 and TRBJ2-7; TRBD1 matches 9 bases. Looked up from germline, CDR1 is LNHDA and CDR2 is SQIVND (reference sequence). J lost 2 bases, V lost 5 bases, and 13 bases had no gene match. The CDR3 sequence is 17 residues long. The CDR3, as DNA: TGTGCCAGTAGTCGTCCCGGGACAGGGATCGAAACCTACGAGCAGTACTTC. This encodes CASSRPGTGIETYEQYF. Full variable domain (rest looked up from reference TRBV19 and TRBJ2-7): DGGITQSPKYLFRKEGQNVTLSCEQNLNHDAMYWYRQDPGQGLRLIYYSQIVNDFQKGDIAEGYSVSREKKESFPLTVTSAQKNPTAFYLCASSRPGTGIETYEQYFGPGTRLTVT.

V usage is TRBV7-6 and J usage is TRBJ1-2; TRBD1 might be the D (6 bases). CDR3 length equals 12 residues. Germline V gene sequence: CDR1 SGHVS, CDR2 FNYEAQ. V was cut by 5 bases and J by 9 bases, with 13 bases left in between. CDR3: CASSATGTRYTF. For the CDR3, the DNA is TGTGCCAGCAGCGCAACAGGGACACGCTACACCTTC.

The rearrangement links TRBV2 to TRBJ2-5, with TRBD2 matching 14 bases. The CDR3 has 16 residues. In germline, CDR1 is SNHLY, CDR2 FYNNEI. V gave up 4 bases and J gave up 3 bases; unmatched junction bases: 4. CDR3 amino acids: CASSAGLAGVEETQYF. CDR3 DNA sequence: TGTGCCAGCAGTGCGGGACTAGCGGGAGTCGAAGAGACCCAGTACTTC.

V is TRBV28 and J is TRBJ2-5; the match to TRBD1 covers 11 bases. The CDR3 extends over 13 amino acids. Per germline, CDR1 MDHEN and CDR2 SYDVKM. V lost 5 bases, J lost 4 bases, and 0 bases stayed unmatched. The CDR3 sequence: CASSGQGAETQYF. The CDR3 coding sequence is TGTGCCAGCAGTGGACAGGGGGCAGAGACCCAGTACTTC.

The CDR3 nucleotides read TGTGCCAGCAGTTTCCGGGGGGGCCGGACCAGCACAGATACGCAGTATTTT. Its translation is CASSFRGGRTSTDTQYF. The chain couples TRBV27 to TRBJ2-3, with 8 bases lining up with TRBD2. Germline values: CDR1 MNHEY, CDR2 SMNVEV (reference sequence). Losses at the gene ends were 3 bases for V and 0 bases for J; bases not matched to a gene: 8. The CDR3 has 17 amino acids.

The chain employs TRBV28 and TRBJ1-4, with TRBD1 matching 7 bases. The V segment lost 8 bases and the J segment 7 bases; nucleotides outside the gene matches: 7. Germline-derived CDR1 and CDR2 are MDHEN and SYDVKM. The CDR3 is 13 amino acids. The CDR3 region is CASLTGRAEKLFF. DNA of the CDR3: TGTGCCAGCTTGACAGGGAGAGCTGAAAAACTGTTTTTT.

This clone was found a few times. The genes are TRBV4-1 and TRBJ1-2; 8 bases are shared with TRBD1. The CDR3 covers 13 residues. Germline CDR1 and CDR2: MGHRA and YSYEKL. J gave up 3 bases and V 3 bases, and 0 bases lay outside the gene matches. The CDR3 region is CASSQDRDYGYTF. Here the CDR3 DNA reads TGCGCCAGCAGCCAGGACAGGGACTATGGCTACACCTTC.

CDR3 coding DNA: TGTGCCAGCAGTTACAGGACAGGGGGGGGTCCCGGGGAGCTGTTTTTT. Encoded protein: CASSYRTGGGPGELFF. V gene TRBV6-6 combines with J gene TRBJ2-2, with 10 bases lining up with TRBD1. Germline V lookup: CDR1 MNHNY, CDR2 SVGAGI (reference sequence). This CDR3 has 16 amino acids. V was clipped by 2 bases and J by 6 bases; unmatched bases: 6.

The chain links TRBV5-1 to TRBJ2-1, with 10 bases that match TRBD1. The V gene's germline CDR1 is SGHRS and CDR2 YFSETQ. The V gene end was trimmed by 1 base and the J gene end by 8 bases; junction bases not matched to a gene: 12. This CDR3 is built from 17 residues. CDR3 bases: TGCGCCAGCAGCTTGACGACAGGGGGCTATCTTAGCGATGAGCAGTTCTTC. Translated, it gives CASSLTTGGYLSDEQFF.

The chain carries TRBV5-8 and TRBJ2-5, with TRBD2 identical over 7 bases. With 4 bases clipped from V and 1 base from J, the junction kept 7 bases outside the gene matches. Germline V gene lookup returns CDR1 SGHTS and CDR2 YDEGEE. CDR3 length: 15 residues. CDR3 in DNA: TGTGCCAGCAGCGGCCGGGGGGACGGCCAAGAGACCCAGTACTTC. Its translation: CASSGRGDGQETQYF.

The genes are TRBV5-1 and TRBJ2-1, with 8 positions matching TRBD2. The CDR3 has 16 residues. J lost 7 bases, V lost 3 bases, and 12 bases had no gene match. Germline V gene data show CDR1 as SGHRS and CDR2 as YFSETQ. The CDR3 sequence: CASSSEAGAGWNEQFF. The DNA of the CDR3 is TGCGCCAGCAGCTCCGAAGCGGGGGCCGGGTGGAATGAGCAGTTCTTC.

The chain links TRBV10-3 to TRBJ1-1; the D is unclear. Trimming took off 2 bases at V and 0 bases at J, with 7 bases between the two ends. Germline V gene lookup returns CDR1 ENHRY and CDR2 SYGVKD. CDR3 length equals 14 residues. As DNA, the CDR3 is TGTGCCATCAGTGAGGCAACAGTGAACACTGAAGCTTTCTTT. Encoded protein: CAISEATVNTEAFF.

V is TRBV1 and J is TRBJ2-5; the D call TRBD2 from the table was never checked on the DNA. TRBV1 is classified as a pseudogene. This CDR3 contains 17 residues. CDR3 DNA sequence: TGCACCAGCAGCCAAGTCGGACCAGCGGGGGGCCCGGGGGCCCAGTACTTC. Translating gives CTSSQVGPAGGPGAQYF.

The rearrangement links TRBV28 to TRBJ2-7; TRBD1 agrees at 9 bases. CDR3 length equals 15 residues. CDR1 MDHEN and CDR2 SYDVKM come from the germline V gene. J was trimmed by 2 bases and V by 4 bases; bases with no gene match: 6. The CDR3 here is CASSSSGTGPYEQYF. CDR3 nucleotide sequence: TGTGCCAGCAGTTCCAGCGGGACAGGGCCCTACGAGCAGTACTTC.

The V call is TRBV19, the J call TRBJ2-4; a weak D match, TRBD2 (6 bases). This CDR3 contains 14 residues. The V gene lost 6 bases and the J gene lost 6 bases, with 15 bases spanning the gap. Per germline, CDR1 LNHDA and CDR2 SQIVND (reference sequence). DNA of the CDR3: TGTGCCAGTAGACCCCGCGGGGTGGGAAACATTCAGTACTTC. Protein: CASRPRGVGNIQYF.

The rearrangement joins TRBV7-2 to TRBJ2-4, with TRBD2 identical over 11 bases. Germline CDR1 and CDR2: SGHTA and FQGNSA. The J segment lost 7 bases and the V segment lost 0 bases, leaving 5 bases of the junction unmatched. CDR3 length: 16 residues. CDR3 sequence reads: CASSLARLAGMNIQYF. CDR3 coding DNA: TGTGCCAGCAGCTTAGCAAGACTAGCGGGAATGAACATTCAGTACTTC. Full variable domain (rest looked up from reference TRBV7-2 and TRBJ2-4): GAGVSQSPSNKVTEKGKDVELRCDPISGHTALYWYRQSLGQGLEFLIYFQGNSAPDKSGLPSDRFSAERTGGSVSTLTIQRTQQEDSAVYLCASSLARLAGMNIQYFGAGTRLSVL.

The CDR3 coding sequence is TGTGCCAGCAGCGCCCGCGGTGACGGAGTTACAGATACGCAGTATTTT. This codes for CASSARGDGVTDTQYF. The rearrangement joins TRBV9 to TRBJ2-3; the D is unclear. Germline V gene data show CDR1 as SGDLS and CDR2 as YYNGEE. The CDR3 is 16 residues long. V lost 3 bases to trimming and J lost 3 bases, with 17 bases between them.

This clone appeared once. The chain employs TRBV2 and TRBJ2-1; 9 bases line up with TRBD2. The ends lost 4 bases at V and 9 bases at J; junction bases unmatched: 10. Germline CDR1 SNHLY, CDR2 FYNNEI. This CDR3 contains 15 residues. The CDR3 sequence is CASSVRRGGPGEQFF. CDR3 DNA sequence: TGTGCCAGCAGTGTACGGCGGGGGGGCCCGGGTGAGCAGTTCTTC. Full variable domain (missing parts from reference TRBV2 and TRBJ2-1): EPEVTQTPSHQVTQMGQEVILRCVPISNHLYFYWYRQILGQKVEFLVSFYNNEISEKSEIFDDQFSVERPDGSNFTLKIRSTKLEDSAMYFCASSVRRGGPGEQFFGPGTRLTVL.

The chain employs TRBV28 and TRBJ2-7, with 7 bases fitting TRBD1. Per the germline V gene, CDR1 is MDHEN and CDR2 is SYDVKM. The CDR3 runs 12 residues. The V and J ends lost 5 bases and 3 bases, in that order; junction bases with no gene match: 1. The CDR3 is CASSRQGYEQYF. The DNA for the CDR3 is TGTGCCAGCAGTCGACAGGGCTACGAGCAGTACTTC.

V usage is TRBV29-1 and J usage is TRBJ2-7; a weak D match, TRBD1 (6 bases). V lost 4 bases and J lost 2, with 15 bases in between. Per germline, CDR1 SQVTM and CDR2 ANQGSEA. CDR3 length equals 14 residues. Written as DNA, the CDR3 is TGCAGCGTTGGACCGGGACACGGTGCCTACGAGCAGTACTTC. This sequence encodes CSVGPGHGAYEQYF.

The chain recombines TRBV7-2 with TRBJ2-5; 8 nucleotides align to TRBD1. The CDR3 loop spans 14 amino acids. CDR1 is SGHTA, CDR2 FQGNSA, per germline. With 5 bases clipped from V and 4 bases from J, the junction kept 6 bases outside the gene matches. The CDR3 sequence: CASSHQGAGETQYF. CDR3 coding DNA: TGTGCCAGCAGCCATCAGGGGGCGGGAGAGACCCAGTACTTC.

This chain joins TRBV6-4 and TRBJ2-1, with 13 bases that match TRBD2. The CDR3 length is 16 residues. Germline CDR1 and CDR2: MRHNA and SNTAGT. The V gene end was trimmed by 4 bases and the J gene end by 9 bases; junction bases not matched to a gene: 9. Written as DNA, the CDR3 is TGTGCCAGCAGTGTACATACTAGCGGGAGGGCGAGTGAGCAGTTCTTC. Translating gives CASSVHTSGRASEQFF.

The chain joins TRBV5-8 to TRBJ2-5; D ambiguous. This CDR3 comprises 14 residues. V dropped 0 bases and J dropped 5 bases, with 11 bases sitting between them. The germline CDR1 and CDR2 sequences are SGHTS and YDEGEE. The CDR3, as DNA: TGTGCCAGCAGCTTGGGACGGGTGAGGGAGACCCAGTACTTC. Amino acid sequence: CASSLGRVRETQYF.

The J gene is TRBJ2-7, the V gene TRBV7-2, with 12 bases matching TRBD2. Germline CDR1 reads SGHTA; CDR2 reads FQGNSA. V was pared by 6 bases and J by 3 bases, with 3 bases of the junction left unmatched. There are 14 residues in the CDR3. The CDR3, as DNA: TGTGCCAGCAGAGGGACTAGCGGGTTCTACGAGCAGTACTTC. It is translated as CASRGTSGFYEQYF. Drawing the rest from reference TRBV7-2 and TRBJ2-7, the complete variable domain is GAGVSQSPSNKVTEKGKDVELRCDPISGHTALYWYRQSLGQGLEFLIYFQGNSAPDKSGLPSDRFSAERTGGSVSTLTIQRTQQEDSAVYLCASRGTSGFYEQYFGPGTRLTVT.